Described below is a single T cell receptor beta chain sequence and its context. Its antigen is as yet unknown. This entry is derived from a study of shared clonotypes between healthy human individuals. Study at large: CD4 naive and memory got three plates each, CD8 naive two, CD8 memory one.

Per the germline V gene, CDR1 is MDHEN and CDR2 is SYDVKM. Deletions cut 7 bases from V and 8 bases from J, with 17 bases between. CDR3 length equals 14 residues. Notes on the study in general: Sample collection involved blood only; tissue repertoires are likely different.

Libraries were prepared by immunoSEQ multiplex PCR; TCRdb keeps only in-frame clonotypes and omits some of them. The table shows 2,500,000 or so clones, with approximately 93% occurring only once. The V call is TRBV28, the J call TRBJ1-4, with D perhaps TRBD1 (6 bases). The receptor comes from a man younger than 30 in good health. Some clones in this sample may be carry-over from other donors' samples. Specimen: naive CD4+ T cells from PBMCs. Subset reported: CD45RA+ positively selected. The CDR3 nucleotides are TGTGCCAGCACCCTGGGGGGGGCTTGGGAAAAACTGTTTTTT. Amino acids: CASTLGGAWEKLFF. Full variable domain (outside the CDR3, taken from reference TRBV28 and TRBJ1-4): DVKVTQSSRYLVKRTGEKVFLECVQDMDHENMFWYRQDPGLGLRLIYFSYDVKMKEKGDIPEGYSVSREKKERFSLILESASTNQTSMYLCASTLGGAWEKLFFGSGTQLSVL.